This TCR beta chain is from a study of T cell responses to AZD1222 COVID-19 vaccine (dated by TCRdb to the early 2020s). Concerning the study at large: AZD1222 recipients given second doses at about 4 weeks or at about 12 weeks were pooled, since spike-specific TCR depth and breadth were not found to differ between the two schedules. TCR sequencing was performed for roughly 240 trial participants, of whom some 200 were given two doses of AZD1222 and around 25 were given two doses of MenACWY control vaccine. Trial participants were enrolled into age subgroups of 18-55, 56-69 and 70-plus years, which contained about 150, 28 and 57 TCR-sequenced participants, respectively. The research as a whole found: Reportedly, close to half of the unique spike-specific TCRs recognized epitopes lying outside the regions that are mutated in the B.1.351 and B.1.1.7 variants. Because no samples from the day 14 peak response were available, repertoires could be characterized only after the peak T cell response. In the small 56-69-year group, the increase in depth fell short of significance, most likely because of low power. The vaccine-associated CD4 TCRs covered the entire spike protein, and the dominant responses fell in regions 160-218 and 743-854. Most participants were white British and females outnumbered males, and the authors suggested that clonal diversity may have been underestimated. Spike-specific TCR breadth and depth rose significantly after two AZD1222 doses compared with day 0 and with MenACWY recipients. Conclusions about previously exposed vaccinees are limited because only a handful of AZD1222 recipients were SARS-CoV-2 seropositive at baseline.

The CDR3 regions of human TCRbeta chains were analyzed by immunosequencing. The original pipeline was this. Repertoire TCRs were matched against a reference library of SARS-CoV-2-specific TCRs generated with the MIRA antigen-specificity platform. Breadth meant the fraction of unique TCRs that were SARS-CoV-2-associated, whereas depth meant the fraction of total T cells that were SARS-CoV-2-associated. Each spike-specific TCR was assigned to its reactive spike region and to a CD4 or CD8 class using the MIRA data. Log10-transformed breadth and depth values were compared by one-way ANOVA with Sidak's multiple comparisons tests. The immuneACCESS repertoire file appears here via TCRdb, limited to in-frame rearrangements. These files lack a portion of the clones; in checked studies, under half of the deficit traces to unresolved V genes, and the cause of the others is not known. The V and J calls and clone size come from that table; D and trimming were worked out from the DNA. For this sample the table gives 120,000 to 150,000 clones, of which roughly 91% were detected only once. The ten largest clones capture 1.5% to 2% of the sample.

The time point label of this sample denotes: baseline before first vaccination. Vaccinee samples were obtained from the UK trials COV001 and COV002, which included a single-blind randomized controlled phase 2/3 trial of AZD1222 (ChAdOx1 nCoV-19) in healthy adults. For TCRbeta chain sequencing, PBMC samples from trial participants were taken at day 0 and at day 28 after the second dose. The germline V gene encodes CDR1 WNHNN and CDR2 SYGVQD (reference sequence). Including cysteine and phenylalanine, the CDR3 has 14 amino acids. CDR3 DNA is the only sequence kept; it has 42 bases, read in frame from the first base. Between the V and J ends, shortened by 3 bases and 4 bases respectively, the junction contains 12 bases. Remarks on this clone: Its antigen is not yet known. Base qualities are not at hand, and no much larger clone is one base apart.

The TCR comes from an adult in good health. Sequenced here: peripheral blood, sampled on day 0 of AZD1222 vaccination. This chain joins TRBV10-1 to TRBJ1-1; TRBD1 is a weak D gene call, 6 bases matching. The base sequence is TGCGCCAGCAGTGATGGGGGCCCGAGCACTGAAGCTTTCTTT. Its protein product is CASSDGGPSTEAFF.